Below, 16 T cell receptor beta chains from the same sample are listed, as sequenced in a study of graft-versus-host responses after intestinal transplantation (dated by TCRdb to the early 2020s). What this sample's time point label stands for: cells obtained before transplantation from donor or recipient. These TCRs' antigens remain unknown. Library generation was performed with the immunoSEQ multiplex PCR assay. TCRdb limited this immuneACCESS table to in-frame rearrangements with V and J called. A share of clones is missing; checked studies link under half to unresolved V genes, and the rest is unexplained. Across this sample there are tens of thousands of clones, with around 80% seen only once. Jointly, the top ten make up roughly 0.7% of the sample. The sequencing used unstimulated CD4+ T cells sorted from spleen or lymph node cells, collected before intestinal transplant. Every receptor here comes from a human donor who received an intestinal transplant.

The chain employs TRBV27 and TRBJ1-2; 7 bases align to TRBD1. V was clipped by 4 bases and J by 3 bases; unmatched bases: 2. CDR3 size: 13 residues. Per the germline V gene, CDR1 is MNHEY and CDR2 is SMNVEV (reference sequence). For the CDR3, the DNA is TGTGCCAGCAGTTCGGGGACAGACTATGGCTACACCTTC. Translated: CASSSGTDYGYTF.

The CDR3 nucleotides are TGTGCCAGCTCAAGGGAGACATTTTCCTACAATGAGCAGTTCTTC. Its translation is CASSRETFSYNEQFF. This rearrangement joins TRBV18 to TRBJ2-1, with D possibly TRBD2 on 5 matching bases. Trimming took off 5 bases at V and 1 base at J, with 12 bases between the two ends. Germline assignment: CDR1 KGHSH and CDR2 LQKENI. This CDR3 is 15 amino acids long. Complete variable domain (other parts from reference TRBV18 and TRBJ2-1): NAGVMQNPRHLVRRRGQEARLRCSPMKGHSHVYWYRQLPEEGLKFMVYLQKENIIDESGMPKERFSAEFPKEGPSILRIQQVVRGDSAAYFCASSRETFSYNEQFFGPGTRLTVL.

The genes are TRBV10-3 and TRBJ1-3; 8 nucleotides match TRBD1. V lost 2 bases, J lost 6 bases, and 6 bases stayed unmatched. CDR1 ENHRY and CDR2 SYGVKD come from the germline V gene. This CDR3 has 15 residues. CDR3 amino acids: CAISEMGQAKNTIYF. CDR3 sequence (DNA): TGTGCCATCAGTGAGATGGGACAGGCTAAAAACACCATATATTTT.

The V call is TRBV10-3, the J call TRBJ2-1; D is tentatively TRBD1 or TRBD2 (5 bases each). Germline CDR1 ENHRY, CDR2 SYGVKD. Trimming left V 6 bases short and J 6 bases short, with 9 bases between. This CDR3 comprises 12 residues. The CDR3: CAISGDGNEQFF. The CDR3, as DNA: TGTGCCATCAGCGGGGACGGCAATGAGCAGTTCTTC.

V is TRBV28 and J is TRBJ1-2; TRBD1 matches at 9 bases. Trimming took 6 bases from V and 0 from J; bases not matched to a gene: 8. Germline-derived CDR1 and CDR2 are MDHEN and SYDVKM. The CDR3 spans 16 residues. The CDR3 nucleotides are TGTGCCAGCAGGACAGGGGGAGGTAGCGCTAACTATGGCTACACCTTC. Translating gives CASRTGGGSANYGYTF.

J is TRBJ1-5 and V is TRBV10-3; possible D gene TRBD1, 5 bases. Germline CDR1 ENHRY, CDR2 SYGVKD. The CDR3 loop spans 15 amino acids. V was clipped by 2 bases and J by 0 bases, with 8 bases between them. The CDR3 nucleotides read TGTGCCATCAGTGAGAAGGGGCTTAGCAATCAGCCCCAGCATTTT. Translation gives CAISEKGLSNQPQHF.

The J gene is TRBJ1-2, the V gene TRBV5-6; tentatively, D is TRBD1 (5 bases). The CDR3 covers 13 residues. The V end lost 4 bases, the J end lost 6 bases, and 13 bases lay between the germline ends. CDR1 and CDR2 from the germline V gene are SGHDT and YYEEEE. The CDR3 DNA reads as TGTGCCAGCAGCACAGGCCTAGGAGATGGCTACACCTTC. It codes for CASSTGLGDGYTF.

Only a few counts were recorded for this clone. V and J are TRBV5-1 and TRBJ2-5; tentative D call: TRBD2 (5 bases). The CDR3 is made up of 12 amino acids. Trimming cost V 6 bases and J 5 bases, with 11 bases left between them. Per the germline V gene, CDR1 is SGHRS and CDR2 is YFSETQ. CDR3 sequence: CASNEGGETQYF. As DNA, the CDR3 is TGCGCCAGCAATGAGGGTGGGGAGACCCAGTACTTC.

This chain joins TRBV6-4 and TRBJ1-6, with 8 bases that match TRBD1. CDR3 length: 15 residues. Trimming took 0 bases from V and 5 from J; bases not matched to a gene: 0. Per germline, CDR1 MRHNA and CDR2 SNTAGT. CDR3 coding DNA: TGTGCCAGCAGTGACTCGACAGGGGATAATTCACCCCTCCACTTT. Translation: CASSDSTGDNSPLHF.

CDR3 nucleotide sequence: TGCGCCAGCAGCTTGACATCGGTTACTGAAGCTTTCTTT. Translating gives CASSLTSVTEAFF. The V call is TRBV5-1, the J call TRBJ1-1, with no clear D. Germline CDR1 SGHRS, CDR2 YFSETQ. The CDR3 has 13 amino acids. The germline V and J ends were trimmed by 1 base and 5 bases, with 9 bases remaining between them. Supplemented by reference TRBV5-1 and TRBJ1-1, the full variable domain reads KAGVTQTPRYLIKTRGQQVTLSCSPISGHRSVSWYQQTPGQGLQFLFEYFSETQRNKGNFPGRFSGRQFSNSRSEMNVSTLELGDSALYLCASSLTSVTEAFFGQGTRLTVV.

The V call is TRBV29-1, the J call TRBJ1-1, with unresolved D. Germline V gives CDR1 SQVTM, CDR2 ANQGSEA. The CDR3 consists of 12 residues. The V end lost 1 base, the J end lost 1 base, and 4 bases lay between the germline ends. This chain's CDR3 is CSVEVANTEAFF. The CDR3 bases are TGCAGCGTTGAAGTGGCGAACACTGAAGCTTTCTTT.

This chain connects TRBV18 to TRBJ1-6, with D unresolved. Germline V gives CDR1 KGHSH, CDR2 LQKENI. The CDR3 extends over 13 amino acids. The V gene lost 3 bases and the J gene lost 8 bases, with 8 bases spanning the gap. CDR3: CASSPITDSPLHF. DNA of the CDR3: TGTGCCAGCTCACCCATAACTGATTCACCCCTCCACTTT.

CDR3 DNA sequence: TGCGCCAGCAGCTTGTATCGGGGGGTCACAGATACGCAGTATTTT. Protein sequence: CASSLYRGVTDTQYF. V gene TRBV5-1 combines with J gene TRBJ2-3; 7 bases agree with TRBD2. CDR1 is SGHRS and CDR2 is YFSETQ in the germline V gene. V shed 1 base and J 2 bases; nucleotides not matched to a gene: 4. The CDR3 contains 15 residues.

The chain joins TRBV5-1 to TRBJ2-7; TRBD1 matches at 7 bases. Germline lookup yields CDR1 SGHRS and CDR2 YFSETQ. The V segment lost 0 bases and the J segment 3 bases; nucleotides outside the gene matches: 3. The CDR3 is made up of 14 amino acids. The CDR3 here is CASSLGQGYYEQYF. Here the CDR3 DNA reads TGCGCCAGCAGCTTGGGACAGGGTTACTACGAGCAGTACTTC.

The V gene is TRBV29-1, the J gene TRBJ2-7, with D perhaps TRBD1 or TRBD2 (5 bases each). Trimming left V 5 bases short and J 5 bases short, with 19 bases between. The CDR3 is made up of 14 amino acids. Per germline, CDR1 SQVTM and CDR2 ANQGSEA. The CDR3 DNA reads as TGCAGCGTTTTGAGGGGTAGGGTACCCCACGAGCAGTACTTC. Translation gives CSVLRGRVPHEQYF.

The chain combines TRBV7-2 with TRBJ2-1, with D possibly TRBD2 on 5 matching bases. In germline, CDR1 is SGHTA, CDR2 FQGNSA. Trimming pared 5 bases from V and 3 bases from J, leaving 8 bases between. This CDR3 comprises 13 residues. The CDR3 region has the DNA TGTGCCAGCAGCCTCACTAGCTACAATGAGCAGTTCTTC. Amino acids: CASSLTSYNEQFF.